These 32 T cell receptor beta chains were sequenced from one sample in a study of pediatric ulcerative colitis. Using immunoSEQ multiplex PCR, the repertoire was profiled, and TCRdb retains in-frame clones only, with some absent. The table shows tens of thousands of clones, with roughly 82% occurring only once. Sequencing was performed on blood. Receptors originate from a boy between 5 and 17 years old with severe ulcerative colitis.

This chain joins TRBV30 and TRBJ2-3; TRBD1 aligns across 9 bases. Germline loops: CDR1 GTSNPN, CDR2 SVGIG (reference sequence). Germline trimming cut 1 base from V and 6 bases from J; bases unmatched to any gene: 5. The CDR3 consists of 14 residues. CDR3 nucleotides: TGTGCCTGGAGTGATGGGACAGGGCCCGATACGCAGTATTTT. This sequence encodes CAWSDGTGPDTQYF. The full variable domain, completed using reference TRBV30 and TRBJ2-3, is SQTIHQWPATLVQPVGSPLSLECTVEGTSNPNLYWYRQAAGRGLQLLFYSVGIGQISSEVPQNLSASRPQDRQFILSSKKLLLSDSGFYLCAWSDGTGPDTQYFGPGTRLTVL.

J is TRBJ2-3 and V is TRBV19; 8 bases agree with TRBD2. Germline V gives CDR1 LNHDA, CDR2 SQIVND (reference sequence). The CDR3 covers 14 residues. The V and J ends lost 1 base and 3 bases, in that order; junction bases with no gene match: 0. The DNA for the CDR3 is TGTGCCAGTAGTATAGCGGGGGGGACAGATACGCAGTATTTT. It codes for CASSIAGGTDTQYF.

The chain recombines TRBV2 with TRBJ2-5; D might be TRBD1 or TRBD2, each matching 5 bases. Germline V lookup: CDR1 SNHLY, CDR2 FYNNEI. Between the trimmed V and J ends, which lost 10 bases and 6 bases, there was a span of 18 bases. CDR3 size: 13 residues. The CDR3 DNA reads as TGTGCCACCGCCGAGGGACGGGCCAAGACCCAGTACTTC. Residues: CATAEGRAKTQYF.

This chain links TRBV6-5 with TRBJ2-1; D uncertain. This CDR3 has 15 amino acids. From germline, CDR1 is MNHEY and CDR2 SVGAGI. V shed 6 bases and J shed 4 bases, with 16 bases lying between them. CDR3 DNA: TGTGCCAGCAGCCAAATAGCCGATGATTACAATGAGCAGTTCTTC. This gives the protein CASSQIADDYNEQFF.

In this sample, this clone turned up a few times. The genes are TRBV6-4 and TRBJ2-3; 11 bases match TRBD2. The CDR3 contains 15 residues. Germline CDR1 reads MRHNA; CDR2 reads SNTAGT. Trimming took 0 bases from V and 4 from J; bases not matched to a gene: 0. CDR3 sequence reads: CASSDSSGGADTQYF. In nucleotides, the CDR3 is TGTGCCAGCAGTGACTCTAGCGGGGGGGCAGATACGCAGTATTTT.

V usage is TRBV5-1 and J usage is TRBJ2-3; possible D gene TRBD1, 5 bases. Per the germline V gene, CDR1 is SGHRS and CDR2 is YFSETQ. This CDR3 contains 15 residues. Trimming shortened V by 0 bases and J by 1 base, and 9 bases separated the two germline ends. The CDR3 loop is CASSLGGAGTDTQYF. Written as DNA, the CDR3 is TGCGCCAGCAGCTTGGGGGGCGCTGGCACAGATACGCAGTATTTT. Full variable domain (outside the CDR3, taken from reference TRBV5-1 and TRBJ2-3): KAGVTQTPRYLIKTRGQQVTLSCSPISGHRSVSWYQQTPGQGLQFLFEYFSETQRNKGNFPGRFSGRQFSNSRSEMNVSTLELGDSALYLCASSLGGAGTDTQYFGPGTRLTVL.

This clone was seen more than once but under ten times. The rearrangement joins TRBV6-5 to TRBJ1-6; tentative D call: TRBD1 (5 bases). V was trimmed by 0 bases and J by 2 bases, leaving 8 bases between them. The CDR3 totals 16 residues. CDR1 and CDR2 from the germline V gene are MNHEY and SVGAGI. The CDR3 DNA follows: TGTGCCAGCAGTTACTCGACGGGGGCCTATAATTCACCCCTCCACTTT. Its protein is CASSYSTGAYNSPLHF.

This clone came up a few times. The V gene is TRBV4-3, the J gene TRBJ2-1, with D tentatively TRBD1 (5 bases). CDR3 size: 15 residues. Germline lookup yields CDR1 LGHNA and CDR2 YSLEER. V was cut by 0 bases and J by 4 bases, with 10 bases left in between. The CDR3 sequence is CASSQDQGQYNEQFF. CDR3 DNA sequence: TGCGCCAGCAGCCAAGACCAGGGCCAATACAATGAGCAGTTCTTC.

The chain carries TRBV11-2 and TRBJ1-4; possibly TRBD1 for D (5 bases). The CDR3 is made up of 16 amino acids. Trimming removed 5 bases from V and 5 bases from J, with 18 bases in between. Germline V gene sequence: CDR1 SGHAT, CDR2 FQNNGV. CDR3 DNA: TGTGCCAGCAGCGATTCCTCAGGGTTTAAGAATGAAAAACTGTTTTTT. Protein product: CASSDSSGFKNEKLFF.

This clone was seen more than once but under ten times. The V call is TRBV7-6, the J call TRBJ1-6; D might be TRBD1 (5 bases). Germline V lookup: CDR1 SGHVS, CDR2 FNYEAQ. The CDR3 runs to 17 residues. Trimming removed 0 bases from V and 6 bases from J, with 15 bases in between. In nucleotides, the CDR3 is TGTGCCAGCAGCTTAGCGGAAGGGGCAAGTGGTAATTCACCCCTCCACTTT. Translation gives CASSLAEGASGNSPLHF. Variable domain in full (rest from reference TRBV7-6 and TRBJ1-6): GAGVSQSPRYKVTKRGQDVALRCDPISGHVSLYWYRQALGQGPEFLTYFNYEAQQDKSGLPNDRFSAERPEGSISTLTIQRTEQRDSAMYRCASSLAEGASGNSPLHFGNGTRLTVT.

This rearrangement joins TRBV10-3 to TRBJ1-5; TRBD1 is a possible D gene (6 bases). CDR3 length equals 14 residues. Trimming removed 3 bases from V and 6 bases from J, with 12 bases in between. CDR1 and CDR2 (germline): ENHRY, SYGVKD. Here the CDR3 DNA reads TGTGCCATCAGTGAACGGGGGCAGGGTCAGCCCCAGCATTTT. Protein sequence: CAISERGQGQPQHF.

This chain connects TRBV5-4 to TRBJ1-2; D possibly corresponds to TRBD1 (5 bases). CDR1 SGHNT and CDR2 YYREEE come from the germline V gene (reference sequence). Trimming took off 3 bases at V and 8 bases at J, with 14 bases between the two ends. The CDR3 extends over 13 amino acids. The CDR3 DNA reads TGTGCCAGCAGCTCTCCCAGGGTAGGGGGCTACACCTTC. Translating gives CASSSPRVGGYTF.

The rearrangement links TRBV6-6 to TRBJ2-4; no firm D call. V gave up 2 bases and J gave up 8 bases, with 13 bases separating them. Germline lookup yields CDR1 MNHNY and CDR2 SVGAGI (reference sequence). The CDR3 has 14 amino acids. DNA of the CDR3: TGTGCCAGCAGTTACCGTGTAGGGATGGACATTCAGTACTTC. It translates to CASSYRVGMDIQYF.

The V gene is TRBV7-9, the J gene TRBJ2-6; D is tentatively TRBD1 or TRBD2 (5 bases each). Between the trimmed V and J ends, which lost 4 bases and 1 base, there was a span of 17 bases. Germline-derived CDR1 and CDR2 are SEHNR and FQNEAQ (reference sequence). The CDR3 spans 18 residues. CDR3 in DNA: TGTGCCAGCAGCTCGGAAGGGACCGACCTTTCTGGGGCCAACGTCCTGACTTTC. As protein: CASSSEGTDLSGANVLTF.

This clone was found once. The chain carries TRBV7-2 and TRBJ2-5, with 11 bases lining up with TRBD2. Germline V gene sequence: CDR1 SGHTA, CDR2 FQGNSA. The V and J ends lost 5 bases and 2 bases, in that order; junction bases with no gene match: 4. The CDR3 is made up of 15 amino acids. This chain's CDR3 is CASSRLAGGQETQYF. Here the CDR3 DNA reads TGTGCCAGCAGCCGATTAGCGGGGGGGCAAGAGACCCAGTACTTC.

The V gene is TRBV11-2, the J gene TRBJ1-1; D is unclear. The CDR3 extends over 17 amino acids. From germline, CDR1 is SGHAT and CDR2 FQNNGV. Trimming stripped 1 base from V and 0 bases from J, with 15 bases between. CDR3 sequence: CASSLGIGGRLNTEAFF. The DNA for the CDR3 is TGTGCCAGCAGCTTAGGGATAGGCGGCAGGCTGAACACTGAAGCTTTCTTT.

The chain uses TRBV29-1 and TRBJ1-1; 7 nucleotides line up with TRBD1. Losses at the gene ends were 7 bases for V and 2 bases for J; bases not matched to a gene: 13. The CDR3 runs 15 residues. Germline assignment: CDR1 SQVTM and CDR2 ANQGSEA. The DNA for the CDR3 is TGCAGCGCCGAGGGGACAGAGAATGCAAACACTGAAGCTTTCTTT. Translation gives CSAEGTENANTEAFF.

The rearrangement links TRBV11-2 to TRBJ2-7, with D maybe TRBD2 (6 bases). Germline lookup yields CDR1 SGHAT and CDR2 FQNNGV. Deletions cut 6 bases from V and 6 bases from J, with 24 bases between. The CDR3 has 16 residues. CDR3 nucleotide sequence: TGTGCCAGCAGGTCTCCGGGACTCCGAACCCCAGGCGAGCAGTACTTC. This codes for CASRSPGLRTPGEQYF.

The chain couples TRBV19 to TRBJ2-6, with no clear D. This CDR3 has 17 amino acids. CDR1 LNHDA and CDR2 SQIVND come from the germline V gene (reference sequence). V was shortened by 1 base and J by 0 bases, with 10 bases between the two germline ends. The CDR3 nucleotides read TGTGCCAGTAGTATAGTGGGCAGCGTCTCTGGGGCCAACGTCCTGACTTTC. This translates into CASSIVGSVSGANVLTF. Based on the CDR3 plus reference TRBV19 and TRBJ2-6, the full variable domain is DGGITQSPKYLFRKEGQNVTLSCEQNLNHDAMYWYRQDPGQGLRLIYYSQIVNDFQKGDIAEGYSVSREKKESFPLTVTSAQKNPTAFYLCASSIVGSVSGANVLTFGAGSRLTVL.

This clone appeared a few times. J is TRBJ1-6 and V is TRBV30, with D uncertain. Germline V lookup: CDR1 GTSNPN, CDR2 SVGIG (reference sequence). The CDR3 loop spans 13 amino acids. V was shortened by 5 bases and J by 7 bases, with 12 bases between the two germline ends. CDR3 residues: CAWGREGNSPLHF. The CDR3 bases are TGTGCCTGGGGTAGGGAGGGAAATTCACCCCTCCACTTT.

The genes are TRBV2 and TRBJ2-7; D ambiguous. Trimming shortened V by 3 bases and J by 0 bases, and 6 bases separated the two germline ends. Germline CDR1 is SNHLY and CDR2 is FYNNEI. This CDR3 spans 13 amino acids. CDR3 loop: CASSDLSSYEQYF. CDR3 bases: TGTGCCAGCAGTGACCTATCCTCCTACGAGCAGTACTTC.

The chain links TRBV4-1 to TRBJ1-2; a weak D match, TRBD1 (5 bases). The ends were cut back, 0 bases at V and 4 bases at J, with 18 bases in the middle. The germline CDR1 and CDR2 sequences are MGHRA and YSYEKL. The CDR3 length is 17 residues. CDR3 coding DNA: TGCGCCAGCAGCCAAGAGGGACCCCCTCGGATCCCCTATGGCTACACCTTC. Its protein is CASSQEGPPRIPYGYTF.

This chain joins TRBV5-8 and TRBJ1-5; D is possibly TRBD1 (6 bases). V lost 4 bases, J lost 1 base, and 15 bases lay in between. This CDR3 is 16 amino acids long. CDR1 is SGHTS, CDR2 YDEGEE, per germline. CDR3 sequence reads: CASSPWGRGSNQPQHF. CDR3 sequence (DNA): TGTGCCAGCAGCCCCTGGGGCAGGGGAAGCAATCAGCCCCAGCATTTT.

The chain combines TRBV7-2 with TRBJ2-3; the match to TRBD1 covers 10 bases. Trimming at V came to 5 bases and at J to 1 base, leaving 6 bases not matched to a gene. Germline CDR1 reads SGHTA; CDR2 reads FQGNSA. There are 16 residues in the CDR3. The CDR3: CASSVRTGGGTDTQYF. CDR3 nucleotides: TGTGCCAGCAGCGTACGGACAGGGGGAGGCACAGATACGCAGTATTTT.

V gene TRBV5-1 combines with J gene TRBJ2-1, with TRBD2 matching over 11 bases. CDR1 SGHRS and CDR2 YFSETQ come from the germline V gene. The V and J ends lost 4 bases and 8 bases, in that order; junction bases with no gene match: 17. There are 18 residues in the CDR3. The CDR3 reads CASSTPLDVAGGSDEQFF. In nucleotides, the CDR3 is TGCGCCAGCAGCACCCCCTTGGACGTAGCGGGGGGGTCCGATGAGCAGTTCTTC.

The chain employs TRBV30 and TRBJ2-7; D uncertain. The V end lost 4 bases, the J end lost 2 bases, and 9 bases lay between the germline ends. CDR3 length equals 12 residues. Germline V gene lookup returns CDR1 GTSNPN and CDR2 SVGIG (reference sequence). The CDR3 sequence is CAWIDKPYEQYF. For the CDR3, the DNA is TGTGCCTGGATTGACAAACCCTACGAGCAGTACTTC.

V usage is TRBV7-3 and J usage is TRBJ2-1, with D uncertain. The CDR3 totals 13 residues. Looked up from germline, CDR1 is SGHTA and CDR2 is FQGTGA. Trimming shortened V by 0 bases and J by 4 bases, and 4 bases separated the two germline ends. This CDR3 is CASSLTEYNEQFF. Written as DNA, the CDR3 is TGTGCCAGCAGCTTAACGGAGTACAATGAGCAGTTCTTC.

This chain links TRBV30 with TRBJ1-6, with D perhaps TRBD1 (6 bases). Trimming removed 0 bases at V and 10 bases at J, with 16 bases between. Germline V gene data show CDR1 as GTSNPN and CDR2 as SVGIG (reference sequence). The CDR3 is 15 amino acids. The CDR3 bases are TGTGCCTGGAGTGTACAGGTGGGGGGGCCCTCACCCCTCCACTTT. As protein: CAWSVQVGGPSPLHF.

The gene calls are TRBV4-3 and TRBJ1-3; D is ambiguous. Germline V gene data show CDR1 as LGHNA and CDR2 as YSLEER. With 0 bases removed from V and 0 bases from J, the gap between germline ends came to 9 bases. The CDR3 contains 16 residues. The CDR3 region has the DNA TGCGCCAGCAGCCAAGAGCAGTTGAGCTCTGGAAACACCATATATTTT. Translation gives CASSQEQLSSGNTIYF.

The rearrangement uses TRBV19 and TRBJ1-5, with a weak D call TRBD1 (5 bases). Trimming left V 3 bases short and J 6 bases short, with 12 bases between. The germline V gene encodes CDR1 LNHDA and CDR2 SQIVND (reference sequence). This CDR3 comprises 14 residues. CDR3 sequence reads: CASSIGTGGQPQHF. In DNA, the CDR3 is TGTGCCAGTAGTATTGGGACGGGAGGTCAGCCCCAGCATTTT.

The gene calls are TRBV15 and TRBJ2-7; 7 nucleotides match TRBD2. The CDR3 has 17 residues. Germline lookup yields CDR1 LNHNV and CDR2 YYDKDF (reference sequence). With 0 bases clipped from V and 2 bases from J, the junction kept 10 bases outside the gene matches. The CDR3 nucleotides are TGTGCCACCAGCAGAGATCGTGGGGGGGACGGACCCTACGAGCAGTACTTC. Translated: CATSRDRGGDGPYEQYF.

V gene TRBV29-1 combines with J gene TRBJ1-1; the D gene is possibly TRBD1 (6 bases). V was cut by 7 bases and J by 5 bases, with 17 bases left in between. The CDR3 runs 13 residues. Germline CDR1 and CDR2: SQVTM and ANQGSEA. CDR3 protein: CSAGPGAGTEAFF. DNA of the CDR3: TGCAGCGCCGGGCCGGGGGCAGGAACTGAAGCTTTCTTT.